The 26 T cell receptor beta chains below all came from one sample that was sequenced in a study of beta chain features in type 1 diabetes. Whole-study findings and limits: Shortening of TCRB CDR3s, moderate but significant, appeared in all four CD4+ subsets of Type 1 diabetes patients.

Antigens of these TCRs are unknown. Expressed TCRB transcripts were sequenced, since all the RNA that had been isolated was reverse transcribed. Assay used: immunoSEQ multiplex PCR; TCRdb lists only in-frame clones, some missing. The table records around 180,000 clones, 6.5% to 9.5% of them present only once. Sequencing used central memory CD4+ T cells from blood. Receptors originate from a woman between 40 and 50 years old with type 1 diabetes.

About this clone itself: The sample contains more than one DNA sequence encoding this CDR3. Here the CDR3 DNA reads TGTGCCAGCAGTTTATCCGGGGGGGAGACCCAGTACTTC. This gives the protein CASSLSGGETQYF. The J gene is TRBJ2-5, the V gene TRBV28; 7 bases fit TRBD2. CDR1 is MDHEN and CDR2 is SYDVKM in the germline V gene. V trimming: 1 base; J trimming: 5 bases; junction bases outside the gene matches: 1. This CDR3 has 13 residues.

This chain links TRBV30 with TRBJ2-5, with 9 bases that match TRBD1. Germline V lookup: CDR1 GTSNPN, CDR2 SVGIG (reference sequence). Germline trimming cut 1 base from V and 1 base from J; bases unmatched to any gene: 4. This CDR3 region has 15 residues. The chain's CDR3 is CAWSGGQGPQETQYF. CDR3 nucleotide sequence: TGTGCCTGGAGTGGAGGACAGGGGCCCCAAGAGACCCAGTACTTC.

This clone was counted a few times. The chain recombines TRBV4-3 with TRBJ2-2; a weak D match, TRBD2 (7 bases). Germline CDR1 is LGHNA and CDR2 is YSLEER. The CDR3 runs 17 residues. V was cut by 2 bases and J by 4 bases, with 17 bases left in between. CDR3 sequence reads: CASSQSGGGAATGELFF. Written as DNA, the CDR3 is TGCGCCAGCAGCCAATCTGGAGGGGGGGCGGCCACCGGGGAGCTGTTTTTT.

The V gene is TRBV5-1, the J gene TRBJ1-2; 9 bases align to TRBD1. Trimming removed 0 bases from V and 6 bases from J; junction bases left unmatched: 3. The germline V gene encodes CDR1 SGHRS and CDR2 YFSETQ. The CDR3 is 14 residues long. In DNA, the CDR3 is TGCGCCAGCAGCTTGGACAGGGGGCAAGATGGCTACACCTTC. This sequence encodes CASSLDRGQDGYTF.

This clone was seen a handful of times. The chain recombines TRBV28 with TRBJ1-4, with 7 positions matching TRBD1. Germline V CDR1 and CDR2: MDHEN, SYDVKM. V gave up 5 bases and J gave up 3 bases; unmatched junction bases: 9. The CDR3 loop spans 16 amino acids. The CDR3: CASSLTGNPANEKLFF. DNA of the CDR3: TGTGCCAGCAGTCTGACAGGGAACCCTGCTAATGAAAAACTGTTTTTT.

This clone was seen more than once but under ten times. V and J are TRBV7-2 and TRBJ2-7; 7 nucleotides match TRBD1. The germline CDR1 and CDR2 sequences are SGHTA and FQGNSA. Trimming removed 1 base from V and 7 bases from J; junction bases left unmatched: 7. The length of the CDR3 is 14 residues. Written as DNA, the CDR3 is TGTGCCAGCAGCTTAGTCGGCCAGGGGGTTGAGCAGTACTTC. Amino acid sequence: CASSLVGQGVEQYF.

This clone was recorded a few times. The chain combines TRBV4-3 with TRBJ2-7, with D unresolved. Germline V gives CDR1 LGHNA, CDR2 YSLEER. The CDR3 extends over 15 amino acids. Trimming took 4 bases from V and 0 from J, leaving 13 bases between them. CDR3 bases: TGCGCCAGCAGCCGCGAACTACTACGCTCCTACGAGCAGTACTTC. Its translation: CASSRELLRSYEQYF.

This rearrangement joins TRBV7-8 to TRBJ2-3; 9 nucleotides line up with TRBD2. With V trimmed by 4 bases and J by 2 bases, 4 bases remained unmatched. CDR3 length: 15 amino acids. Germline assignment: CDR1 SGHVS and CDR2 FQNEAQ. Here the CDR3 DNA reads TGTGCCAGCAGCTCGAGCGGGGGGAACACAGATACGCAGTATTTT. It yields the protein CASSSSGGNTDTQYF.

J is TRBJ1-4 and V is TRBV5-6; 9 positions agree with TRBD1. Unmatched junction bases numbered 1, after V lost 0 bases and J lost 7 bases. Germline V gene data show CDR1 as SGHDT and CDR2 as YYEEEE. The CDR3 loop spans 14 amino acids. The CDR3 sequence is CASSLEDRGEKLFF. Written as DNA, the CDR3 is TGTGCCAGCAGCTTGGAGGACAGGGGTGAAAAACTGTTTTTT.

V is TRBV4-2 and J is TRBJ2-2; 10 bases fit TRBD2. The CDR3 is 16 residues long. Germline assignment: CDR1 LGHNA and CDR2 YNFKEQ. The junction had 5 bases not matched to a gene; V was cut back by 0 bases and J by 7 bases. CDR3 loop: CASSQDRGLANGELFF. Here the CDR3 DNA reads TGTGCCAGCAGCCAAGATCGGGGACTAGCGAACGGGGAGCTGTTTTTT.

This clone was counted between two and nine times. The J gene is TRBJ2-3, the V gene TRBV29-1; D may be TRBD1 (6 bases). Germline CDR1 reads SQVTM; CDR2 reads ANQGSEA. V dropped 6 bases and J dropped 2 bases, with 15 bases sitting between them. This CDR3 has 14 amino acids. The chain's CDR3 is CSVGIQGYTDTQYF. The CDR3 bases are TGCAGCGTCGGAATACAGGGATACACAGATACGCAGTATTTT.

In its sample, this clone was seen a few times. The chain links TRBV19 to TRBJ2-5, with TRBD1 matching over 8 bases. Germline V gene sequence: CDR1 LNHDA, CDR2 SQIVND (reference sequence). Losses at the gene ends were 3 bases for V and 4 bases for J; bases not matched to a gene: 10. The CDR3 has 16 residues. CDR3 region: CASSISGTGTLETQYF. The CDR3 bases are TGTGCCAGTAGTATCTCCGGGACAGGCACCCTAGAGACCCAGTACTTC. The whole variable domain, remainder taken from reference TRBV19 and TRBJ2-5, is DGGITQSPKYLFRKEGQNVTLSCEQNLNHDAMYWYRQDPGQGLRLIYYSQIVNDFQKGDIAEGYSVSREKKESFPLTVTSAQKNPTAFYLCASSISGTGTLETQYFGPGTRLLVL.

The chain combines TRBV9 with TRBJ2-7; possible D gene TRBD1, 8 bases. This CDR3 is built from 14 residues. CDR1 and CDR2 (germline): SGDLS, YYNGEE. Trimming cost V 3 bases and J 5 bases, with 15 bases left between them. CDR3: CASSERTGRDEQYF. CDR3 coding DNA: TGTGCCAGCAGCGAAAGGACAGGGAGGGACGAGCAGTACTTC.

This clone was detected a few times. The chain is built from TRBV7-3 and TRBJ2-1; D not resolved. V shed 5 bases and J shed 4 bases, with 3 bases lying between them. Germline V gene sequence: CDR1 SGHTA, CDR2 FQGTGA. This CDR3 comprises 11 residues. CDR3 residues: CASSVYNEQFF. For the CDR3, the DNA is TGTGCCAGCAGCGTATACAATGAGCAGTTCTTC.

The genes are TRBV4-1 and TRBJ2-2; no clear D. V was pared by 4 bases and J by 5 bases, with 14 bases between. This CDR3 contains 15 residues. Germline V lookup: CDR1 MGHRA, CDR2 YSYEKL. CDR3 in DNA: TGCGCCAGCAGCCCCGACCCGACTGCGACCGGGGAGCTGTTTTTT. It yields the protein CASSPDPTATGELFF.

This clone was seen a few times. The rearrangement joins TRBV2 to TRBJ2-4, with 7 bases lining up with TRBD1. Germline values: CDR1 SNHLY, CDR2 FYNNEI. The CDR3 runs 15 residues. Trimming cost V 6 bases and J 1 base; bases outside gene matches: 6. CDR3 DNA sequence: TGTGCCAGCAGATATTTACAGGGGGCCAAAAACATTCAGTACTTC. It encodes CASRYLQGAKNIQYF.

This clone was counted between two and nine times. V usage is TRBV29-1 and J usage is TRBJ1-5, with no clear D. The length of the CDR3 is 13 residues. V was cut by 6 bases and J by 4 bases, with 13 bases left in between. The germline V gene has CDR1 SQVTM and CDR2 ANQGSEA. The CDR3 nucleotides are TGCAGCGTGAAGGCAGGAAAGAATCAGCCCCAGCATTTT. This translates into CSVKAGKNQPQHF.

V and J are TRBV29-1 and TRBJ2-1; possibly TRBD2 for D (6 bases). Germline CDR1 reads SQVTM; CDR2 reads ANQGSEA. The V gene lost 4 bases and the J gene lost 3 bases, with 13 bases spanning the gap. CDR3 length equals 14 residues. The chain's CDR3 is CSVGRDFLYNEQFF. CDR3 nucleotides: TGCAGCGTTGGCCGGGACTTCCTCTACAATGAGCAGTTCTTC.

This clone was counted only a few times. The rearrangement uses TRBV5-6 and TRBJ2-5; D unresolved. CDR1 SGHDT and CDR2 YYEEEE come from the germline V gene. This CDR3 has 14 residues. Trimming cost V 0 bases and J 2 bases, with 8 bases left between them. The CDR3: CASSLAPGQETQYF. CDR3 in DNA: TGTGCCAGCAGCTTGGCCCCAGGACAAGAGACCCAGTACTTC.

The chain combines TRBV5-1 with TRBJ2-5; tentatively, D is TRBD2 (5 bases). V lost 0 bases to trimming and J lost 5 bases, with 14 bases between them. The CDR3 has 15 residues. CDR1 SGHRS and CDR2 YFSETQ come from the germline V gene. In DNA form, the CDR3 reads TGCGCCAGCAGCTTGGACGGCTCCACGGGGGAGACCCAGTACTTC. As protein: CASSLDGSTGETQYF. Supplemented by reference TRBV5-1 and TRBJ2-5, the full variable domain reads KAGVTQTPRYLIKTRGQQVTLSCSPISGHRSVSWYQQTPGQGLQFLFEYFSETQRNKGNFPGRFSGRQFSNSRSEMNVSTLELGDSALYLCASSLDGSTGETQYFGPGTRLLVL.

This sequence joins TRBV6-5 and TRBJ1-1; D may be TRBD1 (6 bases). Germline V gene data show CDR1 as MNHEY and CDR2 as SVGAGI. Between the trimmed V and J ends, which lost 2 bases and 4 bases, there was a span of 11 bases. This CDR3 is built from 14 residues. CDR3 region: CASSYGTKTTEAFF. CDR3 sequence (DNA): TGTGCCAGCAGTTACGGGACAAAGACCACTGAAGCTTTCTTT.

The table lists this clone with a few counts. This chain connects TRBV27 to TRBJ1-5, with 7 positions matching TRBD1. The J segment lost 3 bases and the V segment lost 5 bases, leaving 7 bases of the junction unmatched. The CDR3 has 15 amino acids. CDR1 and CDR2 (germline): MNHEY, SMNVEV (reference sequence). In DNA form, the CDR3 reads TGTGCCAGCAGTCCGGACAGGACTTTCAATCAGCCCCAGCATTTT. This sequence encodes CASSPDRTFNQPQHF.

V usage is TRBV5-4 and J usage is TRBJ1-1; unclear D gene. The germline V and J ends were trimmed by 4 bases and 4 bases, with 17 bases remaining between them. CDR1 and CDR2 (germline): SGHNT, YYREEE (reference sequence). The CDR3 is 15 residues long. CDR3 bases: TGTGCCAGCAGCCGAGGACGGGAGGTGAGCACTGAAGCTTTCTTT. Protein sequence: CASSRGREVSTEAFF.

This clone was observed many times. The gene calls are TRBV5-1 and TRBJ1-1, with 11 bases that match TRBD1. The trim removed 2 bases at V and 0 bases at J, leaving 6 bases unmatched. Germline V gives CDR1 SGHRS, CDR2 YFSETQ. The CDR3 is made up of 17 amino acids. As DNA, the CDR3 is TGCGCCAGCAGCTTCGGACAGGGGGCGATCATGAACACTGAAGCTTTCTTT. The encoded protein is CASSFGQGAIMNTEAFF. Variable domain in full (rest from reference TRBV5-1 and TRBJ1-1): KAGVTQTPRYLIKTRGQQVTLSCSPISGHRSVSWYQQTPGQGLQFLFEYFSETQRNKGNFPGRFSGRQFSNSRSEMNVSTLELGDSALYLCASSFGQGAIMNTEAFFGQGTRLTVV.

The chain links TRBV4-3 to TRBJ1-1, with unresolved D. Trimming left V 0 bases short and J 8 bases short, with 10 bases between. The CDR3 covers 13 residues. Germline V gene lookup returns CDR1 LGHNA and CDR2 YSLEER. The CDR3 bases are TGCGCCAGCAGCCAAGATCGAGGTTGGGAAGCTTTCTTT. Translation gives CASSQDRGWEAFF.

The rearrangement links TRBV2 to TRBJ1-5; D is perhaps TRBD1 (5 bases). Germline CDR1 is SNHLY and CDR2 is FYNNEI. This CDR3 contains 14 residues. Trimming left V 3 bases short and J 7 bases short, with 13 bases between. The CDR3 DNA is TGTGCCAGCAGTGATGGGGGGGGTAAGCAGCCCCAGCATTTT. Its translation: CASSDGGGKQPQHF. Drawing the rest from reference TRBV2 and TRBJ1-5, the complete variable domain is EPEVTQTPSHQVTQMGQEVILRCVPISNHLYFYWYRQILGQKVEFLVSFYNNEISEKSEIFDDQFSVERPDGSNFTLKIRSTKLEDSAMYFCASSDGGGKQPQHFGDGTRLSIL.